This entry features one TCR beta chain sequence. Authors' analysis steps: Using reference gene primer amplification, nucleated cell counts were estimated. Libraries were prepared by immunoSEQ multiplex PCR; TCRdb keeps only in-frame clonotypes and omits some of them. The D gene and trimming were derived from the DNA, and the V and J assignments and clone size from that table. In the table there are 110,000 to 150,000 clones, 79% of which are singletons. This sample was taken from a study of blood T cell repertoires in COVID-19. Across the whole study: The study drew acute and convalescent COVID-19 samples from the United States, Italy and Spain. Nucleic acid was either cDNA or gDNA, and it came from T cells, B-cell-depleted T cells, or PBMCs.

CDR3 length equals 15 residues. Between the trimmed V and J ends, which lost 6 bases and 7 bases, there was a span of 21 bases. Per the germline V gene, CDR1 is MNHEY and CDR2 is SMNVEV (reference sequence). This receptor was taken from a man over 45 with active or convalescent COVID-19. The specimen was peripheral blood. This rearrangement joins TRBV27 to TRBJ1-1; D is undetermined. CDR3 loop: CASSYLRRFGSEAFF. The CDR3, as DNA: TGTGCCAGCAGCTATTTGCGGCGTTTCGGCAGTGAAGCTTTCTTT.